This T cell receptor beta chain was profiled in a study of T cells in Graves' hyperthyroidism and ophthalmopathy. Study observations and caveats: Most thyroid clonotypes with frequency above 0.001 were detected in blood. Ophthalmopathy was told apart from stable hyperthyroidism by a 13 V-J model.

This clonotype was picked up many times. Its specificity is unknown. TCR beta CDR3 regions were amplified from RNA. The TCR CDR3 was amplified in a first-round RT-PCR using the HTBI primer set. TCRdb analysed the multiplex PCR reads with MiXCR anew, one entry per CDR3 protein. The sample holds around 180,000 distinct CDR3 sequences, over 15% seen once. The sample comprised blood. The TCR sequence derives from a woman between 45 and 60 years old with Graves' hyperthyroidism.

This CDR3 is CSASPGTGASYEQYF. The CDR3 nucleotides are TGCAGTGCTAGCCCCGGGACAGGGGCATCCTACGAGCAGTACTTC. V is TRBV20-1 and J is TRBJ2-7; 10 bases are shared with TRBD1. Germline CDR1 is DFQATT and CDR2 is SNEGSKA (reference sequence). The trim removed 3 bases at V and 1 base at J, leaving 6 bases unmatched. There are 15 residues in the CDR3.